The entry that follows covers one TCR beta chain sequence. What it binds is unknown. It was with unique molecular identifiers that the TCRbeta library was prepared. Via MiXCR, TCRdb re-called the PCR reads, giving one row per CDR3 protein. The sample lists 450,000 to 550,000 distinct CDR3 sequences, about an eighth seen once, with 13% to 15% in the top ten. This sample was taken from a study of T-cell reconstitution after alpha-beta-depleted transplantation in children. Notes on the study in general: Several hundred rapidly expanded clones from non-depleted graft cells reportedly supplied alpha-beta T cells about two months post-transplant.

The CDR3 is 15 residues long. Deletions cut 4 bases from V and 0 bases from J, with 13 bases between. Germline V gene sequence: CDR1 LGHNA, CDR2 YNFKEQ. The sample here was PBMCs, mostly from graft donor cells, taken 180 days after TCRalphabeta/CD19-depleted stem cell transplant. This chain connects TRBV4-2 to TRBJ2-7; tentatively, D is TRBD1 or TRBD2 (5 bases each). This sequence was found in a female patient between 2 and 10 years old who had a stem cell transplant for aplastic anemia, so the T cells may come from the graft donor. CDR3 residues: CASSPWDGPSYEQYF. The CDR3 nucleotides read TGTGCCAGCAGCCCCTGGGACGGCCCCTCCTACGAGCAGTACTTC.